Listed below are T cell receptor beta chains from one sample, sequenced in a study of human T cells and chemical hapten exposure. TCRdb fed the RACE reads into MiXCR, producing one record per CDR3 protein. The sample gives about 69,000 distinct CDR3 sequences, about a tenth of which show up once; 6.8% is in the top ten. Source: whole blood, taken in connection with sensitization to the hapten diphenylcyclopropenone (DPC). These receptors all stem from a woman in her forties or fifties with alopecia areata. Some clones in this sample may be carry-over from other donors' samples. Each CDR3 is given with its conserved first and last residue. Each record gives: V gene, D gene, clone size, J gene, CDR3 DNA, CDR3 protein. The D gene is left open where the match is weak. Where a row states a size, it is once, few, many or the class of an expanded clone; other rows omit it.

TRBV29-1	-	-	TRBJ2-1	TGCAGCGTTGACAAGTCCTACAATGAGCAGTTCTTC	CSVDKSYNEQFF
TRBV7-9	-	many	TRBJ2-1	TGTGCCAGCAGCTTAGGTGGTCGGCAGCTCTCCTACAATGAGCAGTTCTTC	CASSLGGRQLSYNEQFF
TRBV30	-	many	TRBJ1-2	TGTGCCTGGGGAACCGGGACGGGCTATGGCTACACCTTC	CAWGTGTGYGYTF
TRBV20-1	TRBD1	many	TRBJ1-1	TGCAGTGCTAGAGAGGTAGGACAGGGATCTACTGAAGCTTTCTTT	CSAREVGQGSTEAFF
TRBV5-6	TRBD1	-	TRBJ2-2	TGTGCCAGCAGCCAGGGGGCCGAGGAGCTGTTTTTT	CASSQGAEELFF
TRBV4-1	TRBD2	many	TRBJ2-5	TGCGCCAGCAGCCAAGTGAGCGGGGAGTTTCGAGAGACCCAGTACTTC	CASSQVSGEFRETQYF
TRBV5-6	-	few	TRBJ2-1	TGTGCCAGCAGCCGAAGGAGAGGGTCCTACAATGAGCAGTTCTTC	CASSRRRGSYNEQFF
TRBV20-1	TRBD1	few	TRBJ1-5	TGCAGTGCGGCAGGACAGGTAGGGAATCAGCCCCAGCATTTT	CSAAGQVGNQPQHF
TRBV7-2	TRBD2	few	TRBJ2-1	TGTGCCAGCAAAAATCCGGGACTAGCGAGAGTCGATGAGCAGTTCTTC	CASKNPGLARVDEQFF
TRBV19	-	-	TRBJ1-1	TGTGCCAGTAGTATAGCCGCCCAAACACAGGAGGAAGCTTTCTTT	CASSIAAQTQEEAFF
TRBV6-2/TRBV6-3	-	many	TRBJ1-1	TGTGCCAGCAGTTACCCAGCTACTGAAGCTTTCTTT	CASSYPATEAFF
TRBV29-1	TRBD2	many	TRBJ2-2	TGCAGCGTTAAAATCGGCGGGAGCCCCGGGGAGCTGTTTTTT	CSVKIGGSPGELFF
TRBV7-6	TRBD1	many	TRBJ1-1	TGTGCCAGCAGCCCCCGACAGGGCTTGGGAACTGAAGCTTTCTTT	CASSPRQGLGTEAFF
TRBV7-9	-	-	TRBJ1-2	TGTGCCAGCAGCTCCCTGGATCACTATGGCTACACCTTC	CASSSLDHYGYTF
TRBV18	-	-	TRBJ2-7	TGTGCCAGCTCACCGACGGCGGGGTCGGGCTACGAGCAGTACTTC	CASSPTAGSGYEQYF
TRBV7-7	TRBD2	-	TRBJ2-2	TGTGCCAGCAGCCCTAGGACTAGCGGGAACACCGGGGAGCTGTTTTTT	CASSPRTSGNTGELFF
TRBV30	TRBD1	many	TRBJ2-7	TGTGCCTGGAGCCCGGGACAGGGTCTGGGTGAGCAGTACTTC	CAWSPGQGLGEQYF
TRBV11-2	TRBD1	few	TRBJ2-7	TGTGCCAGCAGCCCGGGACAGGGGAGCTCCTACGAGCAGTACTTC	CASSPGQGSSYEQYF
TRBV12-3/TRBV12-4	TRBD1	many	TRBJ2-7	TGTGCCAGCAGTCCTGGGACAGCCCGCTACGAGCAGTACTTC	CASSPGTARYEQYF
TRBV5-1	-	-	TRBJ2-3	TGCGCCAGCAGCACGAACAGGGGCACAGATACGCAGTATTTT	CASSTNRGTDTQYF
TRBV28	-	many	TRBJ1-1	TGTGCCAGCGGGGAAACTTTCTTT	CASGETFF
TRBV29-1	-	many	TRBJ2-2	TGCAGCGTTGATCACGGGTTCGACACCGGGGAGCTGTTTTTT	CSVDHGFDTGELFF
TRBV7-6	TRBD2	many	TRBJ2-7	TGTGCCAGCAGCTCCTATTACAGAGATCCGGGACTAGCGGGAGACCGTGTCCCCTACGAGCAGTACTTC	CASSSYYRDPGLAGDRVPYEQYF
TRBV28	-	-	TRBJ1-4	TGTGCCAGCAGTTTAAACGCGGAAAAACTGTTTTTT	CASSLNAEKLFF
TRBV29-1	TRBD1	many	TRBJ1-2	TGCAGCGTTGGGACAGGGTCTAACTATGGCTACACCTTC	CSVGTGSNYGYTF
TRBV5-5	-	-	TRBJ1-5	TGTGCCAGCAGCCCCCAAGGGGTCGGCAATCAGCCCCAGCATTTT	CASSPQGVGNQPQHF
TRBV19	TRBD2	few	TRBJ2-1	TGTGCCAGCTCGCGACTAGCGGGCAATGAGCAGTTCTTC	CASSRLAGNEQFF
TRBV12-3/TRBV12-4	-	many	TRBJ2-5	TGTGCCAGCAGTTTGGGAGGCGAAGAGACCCAGTACTTC	CASSLGGEETQYF
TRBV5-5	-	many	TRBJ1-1	TGTGCCAGCAGCGTGACGGTGAACACTGAAGCTTTCTTT	CASSVTVNTEAFF
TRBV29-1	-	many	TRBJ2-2	TGCAGCGTTCTGCCGGTAACCGGGGAGCTGTTTTTT	CSVLPVTGELFF
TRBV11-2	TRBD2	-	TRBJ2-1	TGTGCCAGCAGCCTTGGACTAGCGGGGCCCATCTGGCAGTTCTTC	CASSLGLAGPIWQFF
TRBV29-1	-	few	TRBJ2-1	TGCAGCGTTGAGCTTCGACTTAGCTCCTACAATGAGCAGTTCTTC	CSVELRLSSYNEQFF
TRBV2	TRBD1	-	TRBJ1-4	TGTGCCAGCAATCCCCGGGACAGAGGTGAAAAACTGTTTTTT	CASNPRDRGEKLFF
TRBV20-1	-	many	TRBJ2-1	TGCAGGGCCGGGACCTCGAATGAGCAGTTCTTC	CRAGTSNEQFF
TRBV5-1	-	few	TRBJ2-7	TGCGCCAGCAGCTTCGCGGGCGGGACAGCCATCCCCGAGCAGTACTTC	CASSFAGGTAIPEQYF
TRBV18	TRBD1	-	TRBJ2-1	TGTGCCAGCTCAACAGCCGGGACAGGGGGCTCGGATGAGCAGTTCTTC	CASSTAGTGGSDEQFF
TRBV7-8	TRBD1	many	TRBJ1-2	TGTGCCAGCAGCGTTAGACAGGGAGCGGTTTCAGGCTATGGCTACACCTTC	CASSVRQGAVSGYGYTF
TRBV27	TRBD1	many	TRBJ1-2	TGTGCCAGCCGCTCGGACAGGGACTATGGCTACACCTTC	CASRSDRDYGYTF
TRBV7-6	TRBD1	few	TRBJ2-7	TGTGCCAGCACCATGGGACAGGGAGGCTACGAGCAGTACTTC	CASTMGQGGYEQYF
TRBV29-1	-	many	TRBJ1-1	TGCAGCGTTGCTAGGGACGTGACTGAAGCTTTCTTT	CSVARDVTEAFF
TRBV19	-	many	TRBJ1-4	TGTGCCAGTAGTATAGTGGTGAATGAAAAACTGTTTTTT	CASSIVVNEKLFF
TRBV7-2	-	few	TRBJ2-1	TGTGCCAGCTTTAGCTCCTACAATGAGCAGTTCTTC	CASFSSYNEQFF
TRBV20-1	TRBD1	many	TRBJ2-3	TGCAGTGCCTGGGACAGGGTTAGCACAGATACGCAGTATTTT	CSAWDRVSTDTQYF
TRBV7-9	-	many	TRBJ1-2	TGTGCCAGCATGCTACAATCTGTGGGCTACACCTTC	CASMLQSVGYTF
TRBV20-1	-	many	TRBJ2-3	TGCAGTGCTAGTAACGCTCAGGCAGAAACGCAGTATTTT	CSASNAQAETQYF
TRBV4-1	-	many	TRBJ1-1	TGCGCCAGCAGCCAAGTCACCCAGCGCACGACAGCTTTCTTT	CASSQVTQRTTAFF
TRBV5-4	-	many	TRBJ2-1	TGTGCCAGCAGCTTGGAGGGACGGTCCTACAATGAGCAGTTCTTC	CASSLEGRSYNEQFF
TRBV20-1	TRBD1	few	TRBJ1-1	TGCAGTGTCCGACAGGGAAGAGGCACTGAAGCTTTCTTT	CSVRQGRGTEAFF
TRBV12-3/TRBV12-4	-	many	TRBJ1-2	TGTGCCAGCAGAAGGACAACCCACTCCGACTATGGCTACACCTTC	CASRRTTHSDYGYTF
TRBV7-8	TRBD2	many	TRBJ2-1	TGTGCCAGCAGCCGTCTAGCGGGAGGCAGCTCCTACAATGAGCAGTTCTTC	CASSRLAGGSSYNEQFF